A selection of T cell receptor beta chains follows, all from one sample in a study of response to subunit inactivated influenza vaccine. Each CDR3 protein gets one entry after TCRdb re-called the RT-PCR reads with MiXCR. The sample consists of 650,000 to 850,000 distinct CDR3 sequences, approximately 14% of them appearing once. The input for sequencing was PBMCs from blood, taken less than 15 days before vaccination. The receptors were sampled from a man aged 45 to 65 who received an inactivated influenza vaccine. CDR3s include the opening cysteine and the closing phenylalanine or tryptophan. The D gene is left open where the match is weak. Expanded clones are given a class, and other clones once, few, many or no size at all.

DNA	CDR3	V	size	D	J
TGCAGTGCTACGGCCCTTACACCGGGCAGTTCCCAAGAGACCCAGTACTTC	CSATALTPGSSQETQYF	TRBV20-1	many	NA	TRBJ2-5
TGTGCCAGCAGCGGGAGGGTAGCGGGAGCCTACAATGAGCAGTTCTTC	CASSGRVAGAYNEQFF	TRBV9	NA	TRBD2	TRBJ2-1
TGTGCCAGCACTGAATTGACGGGGAATACGCAGTATTTT	CASTELTGNTQYF	TRBV25-1	few	NA	TRBJ2-3
TGCGCCAGCAGCCGAGACTATTTCTCCTACAATGAGCAGTTCTTC	CASSRDYFSYNEQFF	TRBV4-3	few	NA	TRBJ2-1
TGTGCCAGCAGTAAAGAGACAGGGGGAGTGTATGGCTACACCTTC	CASSKETGGVYGYTF	TRBV6-1	NA	TRBD1	TRBJ1-2
TGTGCCAGCAGCCCGGTTCGGGGCACCGGGGAGCTGTTTTTT	CASSPVRGTGELFF	TRBV11-2	NA	NA	TRBJ2-2
TGTGCCAGCAGCTTAGAGGGCAAACCGAACACTGAAGCTTTCTTT	CASSLEGKPNTEAFF	TRBV7-2	few	NA	TRBJ1-1
TGCAGTGCTAGAGCGACCCTAGGGACAGATACGCAGTATTTT	CSARATLGTDTQYF	TRBV20-1	NA	NA	TRBJ2-3
TGTGCCAGCAGTTTATCTAGGGGCAGAGTGCCCCAGCATTTT	CASSLSRGRVPQHF	TRBV12-3/TRBV12-4	few	NA	TRBJ1-5
TGTGCCAGCAGTTTATGGGATACGAGAGCTTTCTTT	CASSLWDTRAFF	TRBV28	NA	NA	TRBJ1-1
TGCAGCGCAAGACAGGGGGCATCAGAGACCCAGTACTTC	CSARQGASETQYF	TRBV29-1	NA	TRBD1	TRBJ2-5
TGTGCCAGCAGTTACTCAGGGGGGGACACTGAAGCTTTCTTT	CASSYSGGDTEAFF	TRBV6-5	NA	NA	TRBJ1-1
TGTGCCATCTCACAGGGCCTAATGAACACCGGGGAGCTGTTTTTT	CAISQGLMNTGELFF	TRBV10-3	few	NA	TRBJ2-2
TGCGCCAGCAGCCGGGGACAAGTTAGCACAGATACGCAGTATTTT	CASSRGQVSTDTQYF	TRBV4-3	few	NA	TRBJ2-3
TGTGCCAGCAGTGGAGCCGGGGGAGCAGAGACCCAGTACTTC	CASSGAGGAETQYF	TRBV28	few	NA	TRBJ2-5
TGCGCCAGCAGCCGCCGCGTCGGGGAAAGCTCCTACAATGAGCAGTTCTTC	CASSRRVGESSYNEQFF	TRBV4-1	few	NA	TRBJ2-1
TGTGCCAGCAGCGTCCGGGACGGCTATGGCTACACCTTC	CASSVRDGYGYTF	TRBV7-9	NA	NA	TRBJ1-2
TGTGCCACCAGTGATGAACCCCGACAGGGAAAAGAGACGGACACTGAAGCTTTCTTT	CATSDEPRQGKETDTEAFF	TRBV24-1	few	TRBD1	TRBJ1-1
TGTGCCATCAGTGAGCGGCGGGAGCTCACCTACAATGAGCAGTTCTTC	CAISERRELTYNEQFF	TRBV10-3	few	TRBD2	TRBJ2-1
TGTGCCAGCAGCATCGATGAGCAGTTCTTC	CASSIDEQFF	TRBV7-8	few	NA	TRBJ2-1
TGCGCCAGCAGCCACTCGGAGGGATACAATGAGCAGTTCTTC	CASSHSEGYNEQFF	TRBV4-3	few	NA	TRBJ2-1
TGTGCCCAGAGGACAGGGGGCGCGACAGATACGCAGTATTTT	CAQRTGGATDTQYF	TRBV30	few	TRBD1	TRBJ2-3